Listed here is a single T cell receptor beta chain. V was trimmed by 0 bases and J by 4 bases, leaving 16 bases between them. The CDR3 contains 16 residues. In germline, CDR1 is KGHSY, CDR2 FQNENV. This entry comes from a study of technical replicates of blood from a handful of donors. Generated by immunoSEQ multiplex PCR, the TCRdb table keeps only in-frame clones and is missing some. This table has 75,000 to 100,000 clones, around 95% appearing once. The chain employs TRBV16 and TRBJ2-7; D might be TRBD1 (7 bases). Sequenced sample: T cells isolated from PBMCs. The source is a human donor in good health. The DNA of the CDR3 is TGTGCCAGCAGCCAATCGGAGGGGGACAGCCCTTACGAGCAGTACTTC. Residues: CASSQSEGDSPYEQYF.